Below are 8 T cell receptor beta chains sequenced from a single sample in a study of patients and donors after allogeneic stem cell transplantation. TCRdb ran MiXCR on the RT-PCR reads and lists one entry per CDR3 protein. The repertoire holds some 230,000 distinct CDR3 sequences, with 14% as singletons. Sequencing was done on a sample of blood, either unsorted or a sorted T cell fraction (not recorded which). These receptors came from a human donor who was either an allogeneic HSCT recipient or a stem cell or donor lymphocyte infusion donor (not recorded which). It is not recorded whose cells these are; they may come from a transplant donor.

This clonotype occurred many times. The CDR3 sequence is CASRQGSGSYEQYF. Here the CDR3 DNA reads TGTGCCAGCAGGCAGGGTTCAGGCTCCTACGAGCAGTACTTC. The V call is TRBV12-3 or TRBV12-4, the J call TRBJ2-7; perhaps TRBD1 as D (5 bases). The CDR3 runs 14 residues. V was clipped by 6 bases and J by 0 bases, with 12 bases between them.

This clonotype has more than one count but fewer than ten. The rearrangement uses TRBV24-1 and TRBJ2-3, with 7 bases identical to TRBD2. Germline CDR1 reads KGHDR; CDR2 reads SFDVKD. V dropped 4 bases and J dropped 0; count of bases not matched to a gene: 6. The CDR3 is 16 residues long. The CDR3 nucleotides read TGTGCCACCAGTGACGCACTAGCGACTAGCACAGATACGCAGTATTTT. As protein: CATSDALATSTDTQYF.

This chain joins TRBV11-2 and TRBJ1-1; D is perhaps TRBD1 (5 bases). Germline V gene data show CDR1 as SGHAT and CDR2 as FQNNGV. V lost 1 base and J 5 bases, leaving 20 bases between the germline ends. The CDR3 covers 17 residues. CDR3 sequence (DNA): TGTGCCAGCAGCTTAGCTAGTGCCGGGACGGTGGGGACTGAAGCTTTCTTT. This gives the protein CASSLASAGTVGTEAFF.

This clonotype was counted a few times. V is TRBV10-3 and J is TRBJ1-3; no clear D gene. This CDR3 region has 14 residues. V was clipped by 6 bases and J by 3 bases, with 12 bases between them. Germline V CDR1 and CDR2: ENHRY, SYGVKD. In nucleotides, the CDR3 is TGTGCCATCAGGGAGGCGGCCCGTGGAAACACCATATATTTT. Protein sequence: CAIREAARGNTIYF.

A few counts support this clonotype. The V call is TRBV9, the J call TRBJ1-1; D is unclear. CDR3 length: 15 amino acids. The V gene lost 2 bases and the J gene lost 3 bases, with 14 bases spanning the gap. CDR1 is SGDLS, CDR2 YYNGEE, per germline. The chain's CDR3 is CASSVDIPGDTEAFF. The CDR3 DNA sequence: TGTGCCAGCAGCGTCGACATCCCGGGAGACACTGAAGCTTTCTTT.

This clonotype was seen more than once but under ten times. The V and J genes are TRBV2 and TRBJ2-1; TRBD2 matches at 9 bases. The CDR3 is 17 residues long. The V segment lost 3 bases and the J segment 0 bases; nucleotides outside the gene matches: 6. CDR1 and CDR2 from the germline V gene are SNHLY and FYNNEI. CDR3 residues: CASSERRGGFSYNEQFF. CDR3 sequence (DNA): TGTGCCAGCAGTGAGCGGCGGGGGGGCTTCTCCTACAATGAGCAGTTCTTC.

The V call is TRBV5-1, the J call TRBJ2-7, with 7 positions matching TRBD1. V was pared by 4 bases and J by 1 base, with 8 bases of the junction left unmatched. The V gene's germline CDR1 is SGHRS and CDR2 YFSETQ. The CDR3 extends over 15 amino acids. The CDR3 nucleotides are TGCGCCAGCAGCCCCGCAACAGGGGCGTCCTACGAGCAGTACTTC. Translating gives CASSPATGASYEQYF. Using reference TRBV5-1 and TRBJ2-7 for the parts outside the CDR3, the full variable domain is KAGVTQTPRYLIKTRGQQVTLSCSPISGHRSVSWYQQTPGQGLQFLFEYFSETQRNKGNFPGRFSGRQFSNSRSEMNVSTLELGDSALYLCASSPATGASYEQYFGPGTRLTVT.

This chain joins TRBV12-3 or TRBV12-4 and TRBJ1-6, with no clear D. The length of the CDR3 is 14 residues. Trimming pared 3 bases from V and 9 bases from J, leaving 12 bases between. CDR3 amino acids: CASSLGQNGSPLHF. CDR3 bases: TGTGCCAGCAGTTTGGGCCAAAACGGTTCACCCCTCCACTTT.